The present T cell receptor beta chain was sequenced within a study of identical twins. MiXCR, applied by TCRdb to the 5' RACE reads, yields one record per CDR3 protein. The sample includes around 280,000 distinct CDR3 sequences, 6.5% to 9.5% seen only once; the top ten take more than 2%. This CDR3 has 17 amino acids. J was trimmed by 4 bases and V by 1 base; bases with no gene match: 10. Germline lookup yields CDR1 MNHEY and CDR2 SMNVEV (reference sequence). These same records also appear under a second study, on yellow fever vaccine responses in identical twins.

This receptor was identified in a woman younger than 30 in good health. The sequenced sample consisted of memory (CD45RO+) T cells sorted from blood. The chain is built from TRBV27 and TRBJ2-3, with 8 bases that match TRBD1. CDR3 protein: CASSLYRGVDLADTQYF. The CDR3 nucleotides are TGTGCCAGCAGTTTATACAGGGGGGTCGACTTGGCAGATACGCAGTATTTT.